This entry lists 22 T cell receptor gamma chains sequenced from one sample in a study of gamma-delta chains in newborns, infants, children. TCRdb processed the reads again with the CATT caller. Of about 1,200 gamma-chain clones detected, 2.5% to 3% appear once; the ten largest clones hold around a fifth. Sequencing used blood. The origin of the receptors is a child who was a newborn, infant or young child, either healthy, febrile or measles-vaccinated (not recorded which).

This clone was picked up a small number of times. Given a far larger clone just one base away, this is likely a sequencing read error. V usage is TRGV9 and J usage is TRGJP. V trimming: 0 bases; J trimming: 6 bases; junction bases outside the gene matches: 11. The CDR3 runs to 19 residues. From germline, CDR1 is GITISATS and CDR2 ISYDGTV (reference sequence). The CDR3 region is CALWEVHQLRELGKKIKVF. The CDR3 bases are TGTGCCTTGTGGGAGGTGCACCAACTCCGAGAGTTGGGCAAAAAAATCAAGGTATTT.

By share, this clone ranks as medium-sized. Given a much more abundant clone one base away, this may be a read error. In the same sample, other DNA sequences code for this CDR3. This chain connects TRGV8 to TRGJP1. CDR3 length: 13 residues. CDR1 and CDR2 (germline): VENAVY, YDSYNSRV. The CDR3 here is CATWDTTGWFKIF. CDR3 DNA: TGTGCCACCTGGGATACCACTGGTTGGTTCAAGATATTC.

Remarks on this clone: The TCRdb protein comes from a much larger clone and disagrees with this DNA's translation at residue 6, likely due to a read error; the protein given here is derived from the DNA. The chain is built from TRGV3 and TRGJ1 or TRGJ2. Unmatched junction bases numbered 4, after V lost 2 bases and J lost 3 bases. There are 13 residues in the CDR3. CDR1 is VTNTFY and CDR2 is YDVSTARD in the germline V gene (reference sequence). CDR3 sequence reads: CATWDKGYYKKLF. In DNA form, the CDR3 reads TGTGCCACCTGGGACAAGGGTTATTATAAGAAACTCTTT.

This clone was seen only a few times. A read error is likely here: a far larger clone is one base away. Other DNA sequences within the sample encode an identical CDR3. This chain connects TRGV2 to TRGJ1 or TRGJ2. This CDR3 is built from 14 residues. Germline V gives CDR1 EGSNGY, CDR2 YDSYNSKV. CDR3 DNA sequence: TGTGCCACCTGGGACGGGCGTAGCCCCCGGAAGAAGCTCTTT. Protein product: CATWDGRSPRKKLF.

There are a few counts of this clone. It may be a read error: a sequence one base away is much more abundant. The chain carries TRGV9 and TRGJP. The CDR3 is made up of 17 amino acids. Germline assignment: CDR1 GITISATS and CDR2 ISYDGTV (reference sequence). DNA of the CDR3: TGTGCCTTGCGGGAGGTGCCTGGAGAGTTGGGCAAAAAAATCAAGGTATTT. Translation: CALREVPGELGKKIKVF.

Notes on this clone: The amino acid sequence in TCRdb belongs to a much larger clone and departs from this DNA's translation at residue 9, likely a sequencing read error; the sequence shown is translated from the DNA. This chain uses TRGV2 with TRGJ1 or TRGJ2. The CDR3 has 16 residues. CDR1 is EGSNGY and CDR2 is YDSYNSKV in the germline V gene. The ends lost 0 bases at V and 5 bases at J; junction bases unmatched: 13. This chain's CDR3 is CATWDGTNSIHYKKLF. In nucleotides, the CDR3 is TGTGCCACCTGGGACGGGACGAACTCCATACATTATAAGAAACTCTTT.

This clone was seen a handful of times. A far larger clone lies a single base away; this is likely a read error. The same CDR3 can be traced to other DNA sequences in this sample. This chain connects TRGV2 to TRGJP1. Germline V CDR1 and CDR2: EGSNGY, YDSYNSKV. Unmatched junction bases numbered 7, after V lost 0 bases and J lost 3 bases. The CDR3 contains 16 residues. CDR3 sequence: CATWDGPRATGWFKIF. CDR3 coding DNA: TGTGCCACCTGGGACGGGCCCAGGGCCACTGGTTGGTTCAAGATATTT.

This clone was seen more than once but under ten times. This likely came from a read error, as a far larger clone is one base away. The sample contains more than one DNA sequence encoding this CDR3. The chain links TRGV8 to TRGJ1 or TRGJ2. The CDR3 runs 10 residues. The germline gives CDR1 VENAVY, CDR2 YDSYNSRV. CDR3 protein: CATVYYKKLF. The CDR3 DNA reads TGCGCCACCGTTTATTATAAGAAACTCTTT.

With regard to this clone: A far larger clone lies a single base away; this is likely a read error. This sample includes further DNA sequences coding for the same CDR3. The J gene is TRGJP2, the V gene TRGV8. CDR3 length: 15 amino acids. Trimming took 5 bases from V and 0 from J; bases not matched to a gene: 6. Germline V gene lookup returns CDR1 VENAVY and CDR2 YDSYNSRV. CDR3 DNA sequence: TGTGCCACCTGGGCCTCGTATAGTAGTGATTGGATCAAGACGTTT. Protein sequence: CATWASYSSDWIKTF.

A remark on this clone: With only one base between it and a far larger clone, this is likely a read error. The chain is built from TRGV2 and TRGJ1 or TRGJ2. Germline V CDR1 and CDR2: EGSNGY, YDSYNSKV. The CDR3 loop spans 9 amino acids. The CDR3 DNA reads TGCGCCACCTATTATAAGAAACTCTTT. It translates to CATYYKKLF.

Sample share makes this clone medium-sized. One base separates it from a far larger clone, so it is likely a read error. The gene calls are TRGV9 and TRGJP. CDR1 and CDR2 (germline): GITISATS, ISYDGTV (reference sequence). CDR3 size: 16 residues. The CDR3 sequence: CALWEVQELGKKIEVF. In DNA, the CDR3 is TGTGCCTTGTGGGAGGTGCAAGAGTTGGGCAAAAAAATCGAGGTATTT.

For this clone: The amino acid sequence in TCRdb belongs to a much larger clone and departs from this DNA's translation at residue 11, likely a sequencing read error; the sequence shown is translated from the DNA. V is TRGV3 and J is TRGJP2. The CDR3 spans 15 residues. Germline CDR1 VTNTFY, CDR2 YDVSTARD (reference sequence). The CDR3 sequence: CATWDRLGSDLIKTF. CDR3 DNA: TGTGCCACCTGGGACAGGCTCGGTAGTGATTTGATCAAGACGTTT.

In the case of this clone: A far larger clone is off by one base, so a read error is likely. Other nucleotide sequences in the sample specify the same CDR3. This chain links TRGV9 with TRGJP. CDR3 length: 17 amino acids. Germline CDR1 GITISATS, CDR2 ISYDGTV (reference sequence). The trim removed 1 base at V and 6 bases at J, leaving 6 bases unmatched. CDR3 loop: CALWEVRIELGKKIKVF. CDR3 sequence (DNA): TGTGCCTTGTGGGAGGTACGAATAGAGTTGGGCAAAAAAATCAAGGTATTT.

This clone was picked up a small number of times. The TCRdb protein, from a much larger clone, departs from this DNA's translation at residue 7, likely by read error; the protein shown derives from the DNA. The chain has TRGV2 and TRGJ1 or TRGJ2. The germline V gene has CDR1 EGSNGY and CDR2 YDSYNSKV. The CDR3 loop spans 12 amino acids. Trimming took 3 bases from V and 12 from J; bases not matched to a gene: 11. The CDR3 DNA sequence: TGTGCCACCTGGGACAATGCGGGGGGGAAACTCTTT. This codes for CATWDNAGGKLF.

This sequence joins TRGV9 and TRGJP. Germline V lookup: CDR1 GITISATS, CDR2 ISYDGTV (reference sequence). Trimming cost V 2 bases and J 6 bases; bases outside gene matches: 7. This CDR3 spans 17 amino acids. The CDR3 DNA follows: TGTGCCTTGTGGGAGGGAATAGGAGAGTTGGGCAAAAAAATCAAGGTATTT. It is translated as CALWEGIGELGKKIKVF.

By frequency in the sample, this clone is large (0.1 to 1%). The V gene is TRGV9, the J gene TRGJ1 or TRGJ2. V lost 3 bases to trimming and J lost 0 bases; unmatched junction nucleotides: 5. Per the germline V gene, CDR1 is GITISATS and CDR2 is ISYDGTV (reference sequence). The CDR3 runs 14 residues. In DNA, the CDR3 is TGTGCCTTGTGGGAGCCGCAGAATTATTATAAGAAACTCTTT. This sequence encodes CALWEPQNYYKKLF.

Only a few counts were recorded for this clone. With only one base between it and a far larger clone, this is likely a read error. Additional DNA sequences in this sample encode the identical CDR3. The chain uses TRGV3 and TRGJ1 or TRGJ2. Germline V gives CDR1 VTNTFY, CDR2 YDVSTARD (reference sequence). The CDR3 consists of 11 residues. The CDR3 protein is CATWIYYKKLF. CDR3 DNA sequence: TGTGCCACCTGGATTTATTATAAGAAGCTCTTT.

With regard to this clone: One base away lies a much larger clone, so this may be a sequencing read error. The same CDR3 arises from other DNA sequences in this sample as well. The chain links TRGV9 to TRGJP. V lost 4 bases to trimming and J lost 11 bases; unmatched junction nucleotides: 14. CDR1 and CDR2 from the germline V gene are GITISATS and ISYDGTV (reference sequence). CDR3 length equals 17 residues. The CDR3 loop reads CALWEQRLGLGKKIKVF. CDR3 bases: TGTGCCTTGTGGGAACAAAGACTGGGGCTGGGCAAAAAAATCAAGGTATTT.

A note on this clone: For this DNA, TCRdb reports the protein of a much larger clone, which diverges at residue 6, most likely from a read error; the protein presented here is translated directly from the DNA. The V gene is TRGV2, the J gene TRGJ1 or TRGJ2. The V and J ends lost 0 bases and 5 bases, in that order; junction bases with no gene match: 1. The CDR3 has 12 residues. Germline-derived CDR1 and CDR2 are EGSNGY and YDSYNSKV. The DNA of the CDR3 is TGTGCCACCTGGGACGGGGATTATAAGAAACTCTTT. Amino acid sequence: CATWDGDYKKLF.

By share of the sample, this clone is large. The chain uses TRGV3 and TRGJP2. J gave up 2 bases and V 0 bases, and 6 bases lay outside the gene matches. CDR3 size: 16 residues. Germline loops: CDR1 VTNTFY, CDR2 YDVSTARD (reference sequence). CDR3 loop: CATWDRRGSSDWIKTF. The CDR3 DNA follows: TGTGCCACCTGGGACAGGCGGGGGAGTAGTGATTGGATCAAGACGTTT.

This clone is categorized as large. The same CDR3 can be traced to other DNA sequences in this sample. The gene calls are TRGV9 and TRGJ1 or TRGJ2. This CDR3 spans 13 amino acids. Germline CDR1 reads GITISATS; CDR2 reads ISYDGTV (reference sequence). V gave up 1 base and J gave up 2 bases; unmatched junction bases: 2. CDR3 amino acids: CALWEVHYYKKLF. As DNA, the CDR3 is TGTGCCTTGTGGGAGGTACATTATTATAAGAAACTCTTT.

As regards this clone: At one end, the junction sequence differs from germline, possibly due to a read error. The rearrangement joins TRGV8 to TRGJP1. The germline gives CDR1 VENAVY, CDR2 YDSYNSRV. CDR3 length: 14 residues. The CDR3 DNA reads as TGTGCCACCTGGTCGTATACCACTGGTTGGTTCAGGATATTT. As protein: CATWSYTTGWFRIF.